The 18 T cell receptor beta chains in this list originate from one sample, sequenced in a study of a mutant IDH1 vaccine in newly diagnosed glioma. Antigen specificity for these receptors is unknown. The protocol was immunoSEQ multiplex PCR, while the TCRdb copy is restricted to in-frame clones and leaves out a portion. The sample comprises roughly 51,000 clones, approximately 79% of which are singletons, and over 3% rests with the top ten. Time point in this sample: week 5, during vaccination. A 20-mer mutant IDH1 peptide at 300 ug was injected subcutaneously with topical imiquimod. The sequencing used PBMCs, collected from a glioma patient whose treatment included an IDH1 peptide vaccine. All receptors come from a woman aged 18-30 years with glioma. Some clones in this sample may be carry-over from other donors' samples.

The rearrangement joins TRBV10-3 to TRBJ2-2; TRBD1 aligns across 10 bases. CDR1 is ENHRY, CDR2 SYGVKD, per germline. This CDR3 is built from 15 residues. V gave up 6 bases and J gave up 2 bases; unmatched junction bases: 3. CDR3 sequence: CAISGQGENTGELFF. CDR3 bases: TGTGCCATCAGCGGACAGGGGGAAAACACCGGGGAGCTGTTTTTT.

The V and J genes are TRBV4-3 and TRBJ1-3; D unresolved. The V end was cut by 0 bases, the J end by 0 bases, with 3 bases between. Germline V gene sequence: CDR1 LGHNA, CDR2 YSLEER. The CDR3 extends over 14 amino acids. The CDR3 is CASSQDLSGNTIYF. The CDR3 nucleotides are TGCGCCAGCAGCCAAGATCTCTCTGGAAACACCATATATTTT.

This sequence joins TRBV5-1 and TRBJ1-1; D is unclear. Germline values: CDR1 SGHRS, CDR2 YFSETQ. The CDR3 runs to 14 residues. Trimming removed 5 bases from V and 1 base from J, with 12 bases in between. This CDR3 is CASRQAGENTEAFF. The DNA for the CDR3 is TGCGCCAGCAGGCAAGCGGGCGAGAACACTGAAGCTTTCTTT.

This clone came up once. J is TRBJ2-5 and V is TRBV5-6; weak D call: TRBD2 (5 bases). The CDR3 runs to 15 residues. Trimming stripped 4 bases from V and 5 bases from J, with 18 bases between. CDR1 is SGHDT, CDR2 YYEEEE, per germline. The CDR3 DNA sequence: TGTGCCAGCAGCCACGGGAAACTGGTGGTTGAGACCCAGTACTTC. Amino acid sequence: CASSHGKLVVETQYF.

The chain has TRBV30 and TRBJ1-2; 7 nucleotides align to TRBD1. The CDR3 sequence is 16 residues long. Germline lookup yields CDR1 GTSNPN and CDR2 SVGIG (reference sequence). After removal of 1 base from V and 4 bases from J, the junction contained 12 bases not matched to a gene. The CDR3, as DNA: TGTGCCTGGAGTGGCCGGAAGGGGGCTTCCTCCTATGGCTACACCTTC. Its translation: CAWSGRKGASSYGYTF.

V gene TRBV9 combines with J gene TRBJ2-1; D is uncertain. CDR1 and CDR2 (germline): SGDLS, YYNGEE. V was trimmed by 0 bases and J by 6 bases, leaving 10 bases between them. This CDR3 region has 14 residues. The CDR3 DNA follows: TGTGCCAGCAGCGTAGAAACGACCTTCAATGAGCAGTTCTTC. It encodes CASSVETTFNEQFF.

V usage is TRBV6-1 and J usage is TRBJ2-7, with 11 bases aligning to TRBD2. This CDR3 has 15 amino acids. Per the germline V gene, CDR1 is MNHNS and CDR2 is SASEGT. The V segment lost 3 bases and the J segment 6 bases; nucleotides outside the gene matches: 7. CDR3 protein: CASSDYSGTSGEQYF. The CDR3 region has the DNA TGTGCCAGCAGTGATTATTCCGGGACTAGCGGCGAGCAGTACTTC.

The CDR3 spells CASSPLGGQANTEAFF. CDR3 in DNA: TGTGCCAGCTCACCCCTGGGGGGACAGGCGAACACTGAAGCTTTCTTT. The chain carries TRBV18 and TRBJ1-1; 8 bases align to TRBD1. The CDR3 has 16 residues. Germline V gene data show CDR1 as KGHSH and CDR2 as LQKENI. Losses at the gene ends were 3 bases for V and 1 base for J; bases not matched to a gene: 7.

This chain joins TRBV7-3 and TRBJ1-1, with TRBD1 as a possible D gene (5 bases). V lost 2 bases to trimming and J lost 1 base, with 8 bases between them. CDR1 and CDR2 from the germline V gene are SGHTA and FQGTGA. This CDR3 region has 14 residues. Here the CDR3 DNA reads TGTGCCAGCAGCTTAGGCAGGGCGAACACTGAAGCTTTCTTT. Its translation is CASSLGRANTEAFF.

This chain joins TRBV19 and TRBJ1-1; D gene ambiguous. Germline loops: CDR1 LNHDA, CDR2 SQIVND (reference sequence). The CDR3 extends over 13 amino acids. V dropped 7 bases and J dropped 3 bases, with 12 bases sitting between them. The CDR3 nucleotides are TGTGCCAGTATCGTGGGTGGAGACACTGAAGCTTTCTTT. Its translation: CASIVGGDTEAFF. The full variable domain, its missing parts supplied by reference TRBV19 and TRBJ1-1, is DGGITQSPKYLFRKEGQNVTLSCEQNLNHDAMYWYRQDPGQGLRLIYYSQIVNDFQKGDIAEGYSVSREKKESFPLTVTSAQKNPTAFYLCASIVGGDTEAFFGQGTRLTVV.

The rearrangement links TRBV7-8 to TRBJ1-1; TRBD1 matches 8 bases. Looked up from germline, CDR1 is SGHVS and CDR2 is FQNEAQ. V gave up 1 base and J gave up 1 base; unmatched junction bases: 5. This CDR3 spans 16 amino acids. Written as DNA, the CDR3 is TGTGCCAGCAGCTTAGATCAGGGGGCGAGGAACACTGAAGCTTTCTTT. This sequence encodes CASSLDQGARNTEAFF.

This chain uses TRBV13 with TRBJ1-1, with no clear D. The CDR3 sequence is 13 residues long. Trimming stripped 3 bases from V and 5 bases from J, with 10 bases between. CDR1 is PRHDT and CDR2 is FYEKMQ in the germline V gene (reference sequence). The CDR3 is CASSFDGETEAFF. CDR3 nucleotide sequence: TGTGCCAGCAGCTTCGACGGAGAAACTGAAGCTTTCTTT.

This clone appeared once. The chain joins TRBV5-4 to TRBJ1-2, with 7 bases that match TRBD1. CDR1 and CDR2 (germline): SGHNT, YYREEE (reference sequence). V dropped 5 bases and J dropped 1; count of bases not matched to a gene: 5. This CDR3 is built from 14 residues. CDR3 nucleotides: TGTGCCAGCAGGTCCGGGACAGATAACTATGGCTACACCTTC. Translating it yields CASRSGTDNYGYTF.

The J gene is TRBJ1-2, the V gene TRBV7-8; tentative D call: TRBD1 (6 bases). The CDR3 consists of 14 residues. Trimming removed 4 bases from V and 4 bases from J, with 13 bases in between. Germline V lookup: CDR1 SGHVS, CDR2 FQNEAQ. In nucleotides, the CDR3 is TGTGCCAGCAGCTCGGGGGGGGGCCTCTATGGCTACACCTTC. It codes for CASSSGGGLYGYTF.

J is TRBJ1-1 and V is TRBV7-3; TRBD1 matches at 9 bases. Germline loops: CDR1 SGHTA, CDR2 FQGTGA. Trimming cost V 4 bases and J 2 bases; bases outside gene matches: 8. CDR3 length equals 16 residues. CDR3 bases: TGTGCCAGCAGCTCGACAGGGGGGTCAGGAAACACTGAAGCTTTCTTT. It encodes CASSSTGGSGNTEAFF.

The chain combines TRBV6-5 with TRBJ1-1; TRBD1 is a possible D gene (5 bases). Germline V gives CDR1 MNHEY, CDR2 SVGAGI. Deletions cut 0 bases from V and 0 bases from J, with 11 bases between. The CDR3 sequence is 16 residues long. The CDR3 loop reads CASSYSRMDMNTEAFF. CDR3 bases: TGTGCCAGCAGTTACTCTAGGATGGACATGAACACTGAAGCTTTCTTT.

The chain joins TRBV11-3 to TRBJ2-3; 10 bases map to TRBD1. The V and J ends lost 5 bases and 10 bases, in that order; junction bases with no gene match: 12. Germline V gives CDR1 SGHNT, CDR2 YENEEA. This CDR3 has 15 residues. The CDR3 loop reads CASSEPGQGLFPQYF. In DNA form, the CDR3 reads TGTGCCAGCAGCGAACCGGGACAGGGGCTTTTCCCGCAGTATTTT.

CDR3 nucleotides: TGTGCCAGTAGTGCCCAGGGACAGCGCTCTGGAAACACCATATATTTT. Amino acids: CASSAQGQRSGNTIYF. This chain links TRBV19 with TRBJ1-3; 7 nucleotides align to TRBD1. The V segment lost 5 bases and the J segment 0 bases; nucleotides outside the gene matches: 7. Germline CDR1 is LNHDA and CDR2 is SQIVND (reference sequence). This CDR3 comprises 16 residues.